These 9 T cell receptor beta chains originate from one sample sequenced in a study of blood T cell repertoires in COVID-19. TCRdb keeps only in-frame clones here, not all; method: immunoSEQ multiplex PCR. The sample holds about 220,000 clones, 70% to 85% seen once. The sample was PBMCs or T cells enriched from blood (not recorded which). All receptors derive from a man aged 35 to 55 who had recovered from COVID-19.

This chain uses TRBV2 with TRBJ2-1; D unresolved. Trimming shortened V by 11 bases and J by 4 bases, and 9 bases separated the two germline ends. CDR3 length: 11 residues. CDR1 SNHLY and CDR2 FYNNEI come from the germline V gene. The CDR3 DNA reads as TGTGCCTCACAAGAATACAATGAGCAGTTCTTC. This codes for CASQEYNEQFF.

CDR3 bases: TGTGCCAGCAGCTTACCGGGGGCCTACGAGCAGTACTTC. It is translated as CASSLPGAYEQYF. V usage is TRBV7-2 and J usage is TRBJ2-7; perhaps TRBD2 as D (6 bases). From germline, CDR1 is SGHTA and CDR2 FQGNSA. Trimming pared 2 bases from V and 2 bases from J, leaving 7 bases between. The CDR3 totals 13 residues.

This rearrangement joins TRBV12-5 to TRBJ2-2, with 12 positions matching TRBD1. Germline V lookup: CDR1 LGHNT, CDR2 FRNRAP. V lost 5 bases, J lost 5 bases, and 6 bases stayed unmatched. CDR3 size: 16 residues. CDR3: CASGAPGQGATGELFF. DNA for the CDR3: TGTGCTAGTGGTGCCCCGGGACAGGGGGCGACCGGGGAGCTGTTTTTT.

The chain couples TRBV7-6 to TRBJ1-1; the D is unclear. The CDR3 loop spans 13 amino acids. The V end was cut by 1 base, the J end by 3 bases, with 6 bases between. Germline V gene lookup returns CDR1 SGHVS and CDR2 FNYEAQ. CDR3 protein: CASSLVADTEAFF. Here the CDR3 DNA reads TGTGCCAGCAGCTTAGTCGCGGACACTGAAGCTTTCTTT.

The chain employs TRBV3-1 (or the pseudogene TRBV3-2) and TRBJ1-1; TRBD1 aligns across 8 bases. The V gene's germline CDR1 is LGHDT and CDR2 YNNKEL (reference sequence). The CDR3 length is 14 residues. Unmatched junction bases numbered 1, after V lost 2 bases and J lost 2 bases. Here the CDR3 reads CASSQPGGNTEAFF. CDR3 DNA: TGTGCCAGCAGCCAACCAGGGGGCAACACTGAAGCTTTCTTT.

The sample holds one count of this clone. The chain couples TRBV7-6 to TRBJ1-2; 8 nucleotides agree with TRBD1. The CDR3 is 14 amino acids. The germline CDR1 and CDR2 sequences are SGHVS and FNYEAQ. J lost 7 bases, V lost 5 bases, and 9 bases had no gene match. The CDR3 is CASSPGPRGLGYTF. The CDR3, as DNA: TGTGCCAGCAGCCCCGGCCCCAGGGGGCTTGGCTACACCTTC.

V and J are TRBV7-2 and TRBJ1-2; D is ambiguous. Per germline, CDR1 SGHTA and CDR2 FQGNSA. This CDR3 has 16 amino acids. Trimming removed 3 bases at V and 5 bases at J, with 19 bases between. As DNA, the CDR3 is TGTGCCAGCAGCTTTTCGGGCGGACTTGTAGGATATGGCTACACCTTC. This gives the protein CASSFSGGLVGYGYTF.

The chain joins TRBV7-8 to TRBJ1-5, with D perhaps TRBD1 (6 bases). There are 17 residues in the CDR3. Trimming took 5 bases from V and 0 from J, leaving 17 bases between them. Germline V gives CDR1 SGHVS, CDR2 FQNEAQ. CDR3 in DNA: TGTGCCAGCAGCCTCTGGACAGCAAAATATAGCAATCAGCCCCAGCATTTT. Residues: CASSLWTAKYSNQPQHF.

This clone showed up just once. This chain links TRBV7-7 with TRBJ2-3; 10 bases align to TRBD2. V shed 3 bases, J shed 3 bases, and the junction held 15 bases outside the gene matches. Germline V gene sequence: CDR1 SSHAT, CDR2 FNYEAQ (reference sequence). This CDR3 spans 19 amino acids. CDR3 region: CASSLGLAGEPPGTDTQYF. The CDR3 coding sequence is TGTGCCAGCAGCTTGGGGCTAGCGGGGGAGCCACCTGGGACAGATACGCAGTATTTT.